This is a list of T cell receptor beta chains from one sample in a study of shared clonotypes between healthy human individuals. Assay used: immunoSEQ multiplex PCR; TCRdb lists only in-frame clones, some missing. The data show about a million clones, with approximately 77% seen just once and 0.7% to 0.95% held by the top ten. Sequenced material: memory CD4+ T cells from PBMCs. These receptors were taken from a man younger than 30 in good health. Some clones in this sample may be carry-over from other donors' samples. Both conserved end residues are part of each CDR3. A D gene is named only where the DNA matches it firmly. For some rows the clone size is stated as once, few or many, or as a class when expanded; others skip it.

CDR3nt: TGTGCCAGCTGCCCAAGGGAGGGTGCGTACGAGCAGTACTTC; CDR3aa: CASCPREGAYEQYF; v_gene: TRBV18; j_gene: TRBJ2-7; d_gene: TRBD2; abundance: .
CDR3nt: TGCGCCAGCAGCCGGATCCCGGGCCAAGAATCCGACACCATATATTTT; CDR3aa: CASSRIPGQESDTIYF; v_gene: TRBV4-1; j_gene: TRBJ1-3; d_gene: .; abundance: few
CDR3nt: TGCGCCAGCAGCCAAGACGCGACTAGCGGGAGGGGGTTTTGGGAGCAGTACTTC; CDR3aa: CASSQDATSGRGFWEQYF; v_gene: TRBV4-3; j_gene: TRBJ2-7; d_gene: TRBD2; abundance: .
CDR3nt: TGTGCCAGCAGCTTTCTAGCGGGAGATCTCCAGTACTTC; CDR3aa: CASSFLAGDLQYF; v_gene: TRBV13; j_gene: TRBJ2-7; d_gene: TRBD2; abundance: .
CDR3nt: TGTGCCTGGAGTAACAGCTACGAGCAGTACTTC; CDR3aa: CAWSNSYEQYF; v_gene: TRBV30; j_gene: TRBJ2-7; d_gene: .; abundance: .
CDR3nt: TGTGCCAGCAGCGTGACAGGGGTTGGACAGCCCCAGCATTTT; CDR3aa: CASSVTGVGQPQHF; v_gene: TRBV11-2; j_gene: TRBJ1-5; d_gene: TRBD1; abundance: .
CDR3nt: TGCGCCAGCAGTCCGGACTCGGTCCATGAGCAGTTCTTC; CDR3aa: CASSPDSVHEQFF; v_gene: TRBV10-1; j_gene: TRBJ2-1; d_gene: .; abundance: .
CDR3nt: TGTGCCAGCAGCTCCAATAACTATGGCTACACCTTC; CDR3aa: CASSSNNYGYTF; v_gene: TRBV7-9; j_gene: TRBJ1-2; d_gene: .; abundance: .
CDR3nt: TGCAGCGCGGGGAGGACTAGCGGGGGGTCGGAGTACAATGAGCAGTTCTTC; CDR3aa: CSAGRTSGGSEYNEQFF; v_gene: TRBV29-1; j_gene: TRBJ2-1; d_gene: TRBD2; abundance: few
CDR3nt: TGCGCCAGCAGCTTGGATCGAGCGGGAGGCAATGAGCAGTTCTTC; CDR3aa: CASSLDRAGGNEQFF; v_gene: TRBV5-1; j_gene: TRBJ2-1; d_gene: TRBD2; abundance: .
CDR3nt: TGCGCCAGCAGCTGGACAGGGACGAACACCGGGGAGCTGTTTTTT; CDR3aa: CASSWTGTNTGELFF; v_gene: TRBV5-1; j_gene: TRBJ2-2; d_gene: TRBD1; abundance: once
CDR3nt: TGTGCCAGCAGCTTCCTCGGGGATACGCAGTATTTT; CDR3aa: CASSFLGDTQYF; v_gene: TRBV7-2; j_gene: TRBJ2-3; d_gene: .; abundance: .
CDR3nt: TGTGCCAGCAGCTTTGGCAATCAGCCCCAGCATTTT; CDR3aa: CASSFGNQPQHF; v_gene: TRBV7-2; j_gene: TRBJ1-5; d_gene: .; abundance: .
CDR3nt: TGTGCCAGCAGTGAAGTACTAGCGGATACCTACGAGCAGTACTTC; CDR3aa: CASSEVLADTYEQYF; v_gene: TRBV25-1; j_gene: TRBJ2-7; d_gene: TRBD2; abundance: .
CDR3nt: TGTGCCAGCAGCTCATTGGCCCAAGAGACCCAGTACTTC; CDR3aa: CASSSLAQETQYF; v_gene: TRBV7-3; j_gene: TRBJ2-5; d_gene: .; abundance: .
CDR3nt: TGTGCCAGCAGCTCTACCGGGACAGACTACGAGCAGTACTTC; CDR3aa: CASSSTGTDYEQYF; v_gene: TRBV7-8; j_gene: TRBJ2-7; d_gene: TRBD1; abundance: few
CDR3nt: TGTGCCAGCAGTCCGAACCGGGCCCCGAACACTGAAGCTTTCTTT; CDR3aa: CASSPNRAPNTEAFF; v_gene: TRBV6-5; j_gene: TRBJ1-1; d_gene: .; abundance: few
CDR3nt: TGTGCCAGCATACGAAGCGGGAGCCTGTTAGATAATGAGCAGTTCTTC; CDR3aa: CASIRSGSLLDNEQFF; v_gene: TRBV28; j_gene: TRBJ2-1; d_gene: TRBD2; abundance: .
CDR3nt: TGTGCCACAGAGGGTCGTCGGGGTACTAATGAAAAACTGTTTTTT; CDR3aa: CATEGRRGTNEKLFF; v_gene: TRBV6-1; j_gene: TRBJ1-4; d_gene: .; abundance: .
CDR3nt: TGTGCCAGCAGCTTTAGTCCGGGACTAGCGGGGACTTACGAGCAGTACTTC; CDR3aa: CASSFSPGLAGTYEQYF; v_gene: TRBV7-2; j_gene: TRBJ2-7; d_gene: TRBD2; abundance: .
CDR3nt: TGCGCCTCCTCGGGCCAGCGGGCCTCCTACGAGCAGTACTTC; CDR3aa: CASSGQRASYEQYF; v_gene: TRBV4-3; j_gene: TRBJ2-7; d_gene: .; abundance: .
CDR3nt: TGCGCCAGCTCTCTGGACGTGGTGAACACTGAAGCTTTCTTT; CDR3aa: CASSLDVVNTEAFF; v_gene: TRBV5-1; j_gene: TRBJ1-1; d_gene: .; abundance: few
CDR3nt: TGTGCCAGCAGCTTGGCCGGGGTTCCCGTTCGGGATACGCAGTATTTT; CDR3aa: CASSLAGVPVRDTQYF; v_gene: TRBV5-8; j_gene: TRBJ2-3; d_gene: .; abundance: .
CDR3nt: TGCGCCAGCAGCCCTGGGACTAGCGGGGGCCAAGAGACCCAGTACTTC; CDR3aa: CASSPGTSGGQETQYF; v_gene: TRBV5-1; j_gene: TRBJ2-5; d_gene: TRBD2; abundance: .
CDR3nt: TGTGCCAGCAGCTTCGGGGTTAACACCGGGGAGCTGTTTTTT; CDR3aa: CASSFGVNTGELFF; v_gene: TRBV7-2; j_gene: TRBJ2-2; d_gene: .; abundance: .
CDR3nt: TGTGCCAGCATATCGATGGCAAAACTGTTTTTT; CDR3aa: CASISMAKLFF; v_gene: TRBV6-1; j_gene: TRBJ1-4; d_gene: .; abundance: .
CDR3nt: TGTGCCTGGGCCATCTACGGGACTGGAGATACGCAGTATTTT; CDR3aa: CAWAIYGTGDTQYF; v_gene: TRBV30; j_gene: TRBJ2-3; d_gene: .; abundance: .
CDR3nt: TGTGCCACAGGGGTCTCCTACGAGCAGTACTTC; CDR3aa: CATGVSYEQYF; v_gene: TRBV19; j_gene: TRBJ2-7; d_gene: .; abundance: .
CDR3nt: TGTGCCTGGAACCAACTAGCGTTAGAGACCCAGTACTTC; CDR3aa: CAWNQLALETQYF; v_gene: TRBV30; j_gene: TRBJ2-5; d_gene: TRBD2; abundance: .
CDR3nt: TGTGCCAGCAGCTTATTCCAGCAGATACGTCTCTCCGAGCAGTACTTC; CDR3aa: CASSLFQQIRLSEQYF; v_gene: TRBV7-2; j_gene: TRBJ2-7; d_gene: .; abundance: .
CDR3nt: TGCAGTGCTAGTCACTGGGAGACCCAGTACTTC; CDR3aa: CSASHWETQYF; v_gene: TRBV20-1; j_gene: TRBJ2-5; d_gene: .; abundance: .
CDR3nt: TGTGCCAGCAGCCCGTTATGGGAGGGCAGCTACAATGAGCAGTTCTTC; CDR3aa: CASSPLWEGSYNEQFF; v_gene: TRBV5-6; j_gene: TRBJ2-1; d_gene: TRBD2; abundance: .
CDR3nt: TGTGCCAGCAGCTTAGTAGGACTCAGCTCCTACGAGCAGTACTTC; CDR3aa: CASSLVGLSSYEQYF; v_gene: TRBV7-2; j_gene: TRBJ2-7; d_gene: .; abundance: .
CDR3nt: TGTGCCAGCAGCCTTAGGACAGGGGGCGATGATACGCAGTATTTT; CDR3aa: CASSLRTGGDDTQYF; v_gene: TRBV7-9; j_gene: TRBJ2-3; d_gene: TRBD1; abundance: .
CDR3nt: TGTGCCAGCTCCCCGCGGCGGGAGGCTTACGAGCAGTACTTC; CDR3aa: CASSPRREAYEQYF; v_gene: TRBV18; j_gene: TRBJ2-7; d_gene: TRBD2; abundance: .
CDR3nt: TGTGCCAGCAGCCCAGACAGTCGTGGGGGCTACACCTTC; CDR3aa: CASSPDSRGGYTF; v_gene: TRBV11-2; j_gene: TRBJ1-2; d_gene: .; abundance: .
CDR3nt: TGTGCCAGCAGTGAGACAGGAATGGTTCAGCCCCAGCATTTT; CDR3aa: CASSETGMVQPQHF; v_gene: TRBV28; j_gene: TRBJ1-5; d_gene: .; abundance: .
CDR3nt: TGTGCCAGTAGTGTCCGGGACAGCTTCTCCTACGAGCAGTACTTC; CDR3aa: CASSVRDSFSYEQYF; v_gene: TRBV19; j_gene: TRBJ2-7; d_gene: TRBD1; abundance: .
CDR3nt: TGTGCCAGCAGCCCAAATCGGCCAGGGAGGGCTAATGAAAAACTGTTTTTT; CDR3aa: CASSPNRPGRANEKLFF; v_gene: TRBV5-4; j_gene: TRBJ1-4; d_gene: .; abundance: .
CDR3nt: TGTGCCAGCAGTCCGGGACATCCCTCCTACAATGAGCAGTTCTTC; CDR3aa: CASSPGHPSYNEQFF; v_gene: TRBV27; j_gene: TRBJ2-1; d_gene: .; abundance: once
CDR3nt: TGTGCCACCGGTCGGGGCAGCCCGAATGAAAAACTGTTTTTT; CDR3aa: CATGRGSPNEKLFF; v_gene: TRBV2; j_gene: TRBJ1-4; d_gene: .; abundance: few
CDR3nt: TGTGCCAGCATGAGTAAGGGGACCCAGCAGTTCTTC; CDR3aa: CASMSKGTQQFF; v_gene: TRBV6-5; j_gene: TRBJ2-1; d_gene: .; abundance: .
CDR3nt: TGTGCCAGCAGTTTGTTGTGGCAGGTGTACAATGAGCAGTTCTTC; CDR3aa: CASSLLWQVYNEQFF; v_gene: TRBV28; j_gene: TRBJ2-1; d_gene: .; abundance: .
CDR3nt: TGTGCCAGCAGCTTGGTAGGGCATGAGACCCAGTACTTC; CDR3aa: CASSLVGHETQYF; v_gene: TRBV7-9; j_gene: TRBJ2-5; d_gene: .; abundance: .
CDR3nt: TGCAGCGTTTCACGACAGGGTCCTGGAAACACCATATATTTT; CDR3aa: CSVSRQGPGNTIYF; v_gene: TRBV29-1; j_gene: TRBJ1-3; d_gene: TRBD1; abundance: .
CDR3nt: TGTGCCAGCAGTGAAAGCTCGGGGCTAGGGAGCCTTCAGAACACTGAAGCTTTCTTT; CDR3aa: CASSESSGLGSLQNTEAFF; v_gene: TRBV6-1; j_gene: TRBJ1-1; d_gene: .; abundance: .
CDR3nt: TGCGCCAGCAGCCAAGTCGGGGCAGGGGGCACCGGGGAGCTGTTTTTT; CDR3aa: CASSQVGAGGTGELFF; v_gene: TRBV4-3; j_gene: TRBJ2-2; d_gene: TRBD1; abundance: .
CDR3nt: TGCGCCAGCAGCCAAGAAGGAACGCGGAGGGGAGATACGCAGTATTTT; CDR3aa: CASSQEGTRRGDTQYF; v_gene: TRBV4-3; j_gene: TRBJ2-3; d_gene: .; abundance: once
CDR3nt: TGTGCCAGCCGGGGTAGGGGGCGCCTCGGAGACACTGAAGCTTTCTTT; CDR3aa: CASRGRGRLGDTEAFF; v_gene: TRBV5-5; j_gene: TRBJ1-1; d_gene: TRBD1; abundance: .
CDR3nt: TGTGCCAGCAGTTACCTACGGACTAGCGGATACAATGAGCAGTTCTTC; CDR3aa: CASSYLRTSGYNEQFF; v_gene: TRBV6-6; j_gene: TRBJ2-1; d_gene: TRBD2; abundance: few
CDR3nt: TGTGCCAGCAGTACCCGGGGACAGGGGAACACTGAAGCTTTCTTT; CDR3aa: CASSTRGQGNTEAFF; v_gene: TRBV28; j_gene: TRBJ1-1; d_gene: TRBD1; abundance: .
CDR3nt: TGTGCCAGCAGTGACAGGGGTCCCTTTGGGGCTTTCTTT; CDR3aa: CASSDRGPFGAFF; v_gene: TRBV2; j_gene: TRBJ1-1; d_gene: .; abundance: few
CDR3nt: TGTGCCAGCAGCTTGGCCCAGGACCCGATATACGAGCAGTACTTC; CDR3aa: CASSLAQDPIYEQYF; v_gene: TRBV5-4; j_gene: TRBJ2-7; d_gene: .; abundance: .
CDR3nt: TGTGCCAGCAGTGTTGACTCTGGGGCCAACGTCCTGACTTTC; CDR3aa: CASSVDSGANVLTF; v_gene: TRBV6-4; j_gene: TRBJ2-6; d_gene: .; abundance: .